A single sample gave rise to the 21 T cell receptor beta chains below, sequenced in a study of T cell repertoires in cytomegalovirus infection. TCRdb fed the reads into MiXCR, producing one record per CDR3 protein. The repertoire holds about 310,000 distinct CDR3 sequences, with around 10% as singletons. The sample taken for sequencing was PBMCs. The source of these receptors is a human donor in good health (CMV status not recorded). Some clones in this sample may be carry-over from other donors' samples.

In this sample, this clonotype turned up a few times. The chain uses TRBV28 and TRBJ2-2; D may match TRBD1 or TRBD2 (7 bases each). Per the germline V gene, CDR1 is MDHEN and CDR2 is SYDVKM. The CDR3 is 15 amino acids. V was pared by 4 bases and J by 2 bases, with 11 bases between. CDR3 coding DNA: TGTGCCAGCAGTTCAGGGGGGGGCAACACCGGGGAGCTGTTTTTT. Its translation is CASSSGGGNTGELFF.

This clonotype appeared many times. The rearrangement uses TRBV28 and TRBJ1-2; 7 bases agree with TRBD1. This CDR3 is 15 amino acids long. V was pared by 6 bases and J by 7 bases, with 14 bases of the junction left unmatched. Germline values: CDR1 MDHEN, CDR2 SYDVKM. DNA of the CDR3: TGTGCCAGCAGGTTAAACCGACAGGGTGGCTTTGGCTACACCTTC. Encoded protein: CASRLNRQGGFGYTF.

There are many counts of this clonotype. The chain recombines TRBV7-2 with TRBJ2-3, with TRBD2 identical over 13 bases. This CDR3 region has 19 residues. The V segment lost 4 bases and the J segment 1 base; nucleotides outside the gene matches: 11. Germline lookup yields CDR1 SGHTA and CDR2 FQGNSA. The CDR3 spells CASSSGLAGVVERTDTQYF. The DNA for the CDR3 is TGTGCCAGCAGCTCCGGACTAGCGGGGGTGGTCGAGCGCACAGATACGCAGTATTTT. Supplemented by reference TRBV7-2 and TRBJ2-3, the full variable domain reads GAGVSQSPSNKVTEKGKDVELRCDPISGHTALYWYRQSLGQGLEFLIYFQGNSAPDKSGLPSDRFSAERTGGSVSTLTIQRTQQEDSAVYLCASSSGLAGVVERTDTQYFGPGTRLTVL.

The CDR3 bases are TGTGCCAGCAGCTTAAGGACAGGTCGGCAGTTGGATACGCAGTATTTT. Protein sequence: CASSLRTGRQLDTQYF. The V call is TRBV9, the J call TRBJ2-3; TRBD1 matches 7 bases. The CDR3 consists of 16 residues. V gave up 4 bases and J gave up 6 bases; unmatched junction bases: 14. CDR1 is SGDLS and CDR2 is YYNGEE in the germline V gene.

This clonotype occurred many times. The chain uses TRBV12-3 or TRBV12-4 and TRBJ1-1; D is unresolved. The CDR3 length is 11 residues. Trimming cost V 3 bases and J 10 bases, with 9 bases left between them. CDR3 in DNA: TGTGCCAGCAGTTTCGGGGAGGTAGCTTTCTTT. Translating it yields CASSFGEVAFF.

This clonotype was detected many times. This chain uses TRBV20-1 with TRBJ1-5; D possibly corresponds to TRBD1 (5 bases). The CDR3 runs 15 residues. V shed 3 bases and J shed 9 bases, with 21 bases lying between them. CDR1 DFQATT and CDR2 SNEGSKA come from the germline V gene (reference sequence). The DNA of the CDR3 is TGCAGTGCTAGGGAAGGGGCCGGGTCCAAGTGGCCCCAGCATTTT. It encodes CSAREGAGSKWPQHF.

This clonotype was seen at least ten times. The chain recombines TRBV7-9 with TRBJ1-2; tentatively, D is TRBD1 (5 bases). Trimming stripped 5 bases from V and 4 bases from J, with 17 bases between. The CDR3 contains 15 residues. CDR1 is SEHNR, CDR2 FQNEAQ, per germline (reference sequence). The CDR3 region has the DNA TGTGCCAGCAGCGCGTGGACACTAACGCGCTATGGCTACACCTTC. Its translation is CASSAWTLTRYGYTF.

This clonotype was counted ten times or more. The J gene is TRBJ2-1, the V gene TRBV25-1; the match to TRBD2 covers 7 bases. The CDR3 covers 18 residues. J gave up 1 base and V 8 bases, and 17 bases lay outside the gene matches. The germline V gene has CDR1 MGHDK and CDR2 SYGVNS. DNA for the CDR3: TGTGCCAGCGGGGGGGGAAGTGGCGATTCAGGATCCTACAATGAGCAGTTCTTC. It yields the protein CASGGGSGDSGSYNEQFF.

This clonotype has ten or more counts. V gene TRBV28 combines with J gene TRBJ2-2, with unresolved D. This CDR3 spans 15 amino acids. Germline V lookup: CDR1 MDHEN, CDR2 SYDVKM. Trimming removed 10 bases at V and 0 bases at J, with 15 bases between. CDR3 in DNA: TGTGCCACCTCAGCGCGACTGCCGAACACCGGGGAGCTGTTTTTT. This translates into CATSARLPNTGELFF.

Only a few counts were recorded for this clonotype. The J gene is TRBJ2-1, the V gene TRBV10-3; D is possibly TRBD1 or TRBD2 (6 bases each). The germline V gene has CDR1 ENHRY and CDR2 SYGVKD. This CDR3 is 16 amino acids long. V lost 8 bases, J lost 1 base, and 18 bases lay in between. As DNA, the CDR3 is TGTGCCATCGGAGGGGGAGAGGGGGTTTCCTACAATGAGCAGTTCTTC. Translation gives CAIGGGEGVSYNEQFF.

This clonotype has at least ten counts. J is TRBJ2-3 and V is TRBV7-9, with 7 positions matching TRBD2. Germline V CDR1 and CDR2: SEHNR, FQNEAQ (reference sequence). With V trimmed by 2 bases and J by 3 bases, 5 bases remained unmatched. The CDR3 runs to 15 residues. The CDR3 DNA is TGTGCCAGCAGCTTAAAAGGAGCGGGGACAGATACGCAGTATTTT. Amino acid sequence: CASSLKGAGTDTQYF.

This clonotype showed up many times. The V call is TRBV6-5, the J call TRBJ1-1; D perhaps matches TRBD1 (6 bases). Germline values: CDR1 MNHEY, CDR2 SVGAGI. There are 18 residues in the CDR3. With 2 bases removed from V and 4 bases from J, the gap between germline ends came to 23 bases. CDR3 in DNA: TGTGCCAGCAGTTACATAAAAGCCCTACAGGGACGGGGCACTGAAGCTTTCTTT. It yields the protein CASSYIKALQGRGTEAFF.

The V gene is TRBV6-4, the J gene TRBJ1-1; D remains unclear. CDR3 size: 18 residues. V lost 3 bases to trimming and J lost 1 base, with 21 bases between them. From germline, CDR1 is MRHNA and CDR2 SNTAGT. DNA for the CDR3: TGTGCCAGCAGTGAGCGCCCCTTGGGATCAGCGACGAACACTGAAGCTTTCTTT. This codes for CASSERPLGSATNTEAFF.

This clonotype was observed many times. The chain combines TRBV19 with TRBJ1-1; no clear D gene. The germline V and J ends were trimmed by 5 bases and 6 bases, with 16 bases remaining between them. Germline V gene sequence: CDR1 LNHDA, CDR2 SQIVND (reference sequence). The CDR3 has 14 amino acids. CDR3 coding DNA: TGTGCCAGTAGTTCACGCCTCGGGTTCGCTGAAGCTTTCTTT. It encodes CASSSRLGFAEAFF.

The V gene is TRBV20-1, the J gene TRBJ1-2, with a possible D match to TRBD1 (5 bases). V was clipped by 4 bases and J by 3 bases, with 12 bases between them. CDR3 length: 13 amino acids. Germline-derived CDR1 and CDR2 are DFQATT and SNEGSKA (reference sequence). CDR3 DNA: TGCAGTGCTACCCGAGGACAATACTATGGCTACACCTTC. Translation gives CSATRGQYYGYTF.

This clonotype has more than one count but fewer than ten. The DNA for the CDR3 is TGTGCCAGCAGCCATGACCCCGGGACAGTCATCTCTGGGGCCAACGTCCTGACTTTC. Translated, it gives CASSHDPGTVISGANVLTF. The chain combines TRBV3-1 with TRBJ2-6; 7 bases map to TRBD1. CDR3 length equals 19 residues. Trimming removed 3 bases from V and 0 bases from J; junction bases left unmatched: 11. Per germline, CDR1 LGHDT and CDR2 YNNKEL (reference sequence). Full variable domain (outside the CDR3, taken from reference TRBV3-1 and TRBJ2-6): DTAVSQTPKYLVTQMGNDKSIKCEQNLGHDTMYWYKQDSKKFLKIMFSYNNKELIINETVPNRFSPKSPDKAHLNLHINSLELGDSAVYFCASSHDPGTVISGANVLTFGAGSRLTVL.

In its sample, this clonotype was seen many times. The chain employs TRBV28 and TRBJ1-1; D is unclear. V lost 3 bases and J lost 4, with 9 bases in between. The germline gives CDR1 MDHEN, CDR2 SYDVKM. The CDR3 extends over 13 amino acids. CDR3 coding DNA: TGTGCCAGCAGTTTGGGGAAAGTCACTGAAGCTTTCTTT. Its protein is CASSLGKVTEAFF.

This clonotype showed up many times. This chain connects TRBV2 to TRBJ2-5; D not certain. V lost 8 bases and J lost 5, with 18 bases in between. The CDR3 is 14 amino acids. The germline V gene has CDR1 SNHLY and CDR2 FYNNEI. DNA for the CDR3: TGTGCCAGCCTTTCGTTGGAGCATGGCGAGACCCAGTACTTC. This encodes CASLSLEHGETQYF.

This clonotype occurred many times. In DNA, the CDR3 is TGTGCCAGCAGTGGTAGCGGAAGAACAGATACGCAGTATTTT. This sequence encodes CASSGSGRTDTQYF. V is TRBV6-1 and J is TRBJ2-3, with a tentative D call TRBD2 (6 bases). The CDR3 loop spans 14 amino acids. V lost 4 bases to trimming and J lost 3 bases, with 11 bases between them. Looked up from germline, CDR1 is MNHNS and CDR2 is SASEGT.

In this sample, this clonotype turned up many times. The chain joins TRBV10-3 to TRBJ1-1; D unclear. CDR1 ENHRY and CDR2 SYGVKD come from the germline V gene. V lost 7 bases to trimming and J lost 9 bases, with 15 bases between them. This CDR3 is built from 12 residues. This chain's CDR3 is CAIMKSDGKAFF. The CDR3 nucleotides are TGTGCCATCATGAAGTCGGATGGAAAAGCTTTCTTT.

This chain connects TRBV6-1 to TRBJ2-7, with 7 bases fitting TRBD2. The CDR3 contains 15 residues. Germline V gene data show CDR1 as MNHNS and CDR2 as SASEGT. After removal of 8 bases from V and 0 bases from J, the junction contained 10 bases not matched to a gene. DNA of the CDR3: TGTGCCAGCCAAAGTGGGGGGGGGATCTCCTACGAGCAGTACTTC. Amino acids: CASQSGGGISYEQYF.